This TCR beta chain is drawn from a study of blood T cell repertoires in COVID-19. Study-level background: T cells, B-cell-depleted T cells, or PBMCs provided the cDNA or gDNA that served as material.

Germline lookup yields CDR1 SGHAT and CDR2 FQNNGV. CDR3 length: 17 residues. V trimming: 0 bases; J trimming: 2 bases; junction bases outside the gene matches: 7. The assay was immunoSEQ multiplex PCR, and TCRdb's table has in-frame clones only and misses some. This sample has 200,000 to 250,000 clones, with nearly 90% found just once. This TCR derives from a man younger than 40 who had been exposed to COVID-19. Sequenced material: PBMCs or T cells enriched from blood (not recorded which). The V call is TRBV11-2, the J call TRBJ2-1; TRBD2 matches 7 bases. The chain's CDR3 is CASSLEGGSPTYNEQFF. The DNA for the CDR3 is TGTGCCAGCAGCTTAGAGGGGGGGTCTCCCACCTACAATGAGCAGTTCTTC.